The T cell receptor (beta chain) under discussion was sequenced for a study of blood T cells in healthy people across ages. Study-wide points: Age advanced and TCR beta diversity per million T cells fell, roughly linearly.

Combining a sample-barcoded 5' primer with a J-beta primer mix, a second PCR ran for about 7 to 11 cycles. Each of the cDNA molecules was tagged by a template-switch adaptor with 12 random nucleotides. TCRdb reprocessed the 5' RACE reads with MiXCR, giving one entry per CDR3 protein. The sample contains some 1.7 million distinct CDR3 sequences, 28% of which appear only once. As to this clonotype: The target antigen is unknown.

Every sample had a minimum of 6 million PBMCs isolated. There were at least 5 micrograms of total RNA extracted from every sample. The CDR3 length is 14 residues. Per germline, CDR1 SGHRS and CDR2 YFSETQ. The origin of this receptor is a woman younger than 45 in good health. The chain carries TRBV5-1 and TRBJ2-1; a possible D gene is TRBD2 (5 bases). The J call could be wrong; TRBJ2-7 is a better fit for the DNA end. The sample taken for sequencing was blood. CDR3 in amino acids: CASSLEGAYNEQYF. CDR3 nucleotide sequence: TGCGCCAGCAGCTTGGAGGGAGCGTACAATGAGCAGTACTTC.